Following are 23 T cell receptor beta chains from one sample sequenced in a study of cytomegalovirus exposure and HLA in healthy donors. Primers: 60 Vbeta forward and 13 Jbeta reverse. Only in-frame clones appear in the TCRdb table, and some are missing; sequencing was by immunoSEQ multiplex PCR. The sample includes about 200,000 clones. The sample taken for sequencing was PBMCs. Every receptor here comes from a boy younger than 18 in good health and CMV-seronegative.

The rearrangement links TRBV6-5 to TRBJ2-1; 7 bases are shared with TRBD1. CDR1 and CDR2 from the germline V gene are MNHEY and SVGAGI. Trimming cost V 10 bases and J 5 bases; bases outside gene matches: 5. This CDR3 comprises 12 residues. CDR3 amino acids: CATATGNNEQFF. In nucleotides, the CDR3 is TGTGCCACCGCGACAGGGAACAATGAGCAGTTCTTC.

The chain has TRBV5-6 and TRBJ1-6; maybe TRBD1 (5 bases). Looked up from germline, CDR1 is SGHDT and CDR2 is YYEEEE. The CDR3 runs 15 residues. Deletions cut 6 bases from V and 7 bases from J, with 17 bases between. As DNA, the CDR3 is TGTGCCAGCACCCTTAGGACAAGCGGGAATTCACCCCTCCACTTT. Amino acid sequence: CASTLRTSGNSPLHF.

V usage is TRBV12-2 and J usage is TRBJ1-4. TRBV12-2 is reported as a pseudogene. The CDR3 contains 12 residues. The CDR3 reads CASRSGDEKLFF. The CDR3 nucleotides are TGTGCAAGTCGTAGCGGGGATGAAAAACTGTTTTTT.

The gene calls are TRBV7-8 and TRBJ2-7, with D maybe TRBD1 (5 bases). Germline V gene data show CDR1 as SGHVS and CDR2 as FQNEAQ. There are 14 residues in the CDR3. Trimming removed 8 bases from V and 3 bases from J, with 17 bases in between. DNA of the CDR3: TGTGCCAGCGGCCAGGGATCAGTTGGCTACGAGCAGTACTTC. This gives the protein CASGQGSVGYEQYF.

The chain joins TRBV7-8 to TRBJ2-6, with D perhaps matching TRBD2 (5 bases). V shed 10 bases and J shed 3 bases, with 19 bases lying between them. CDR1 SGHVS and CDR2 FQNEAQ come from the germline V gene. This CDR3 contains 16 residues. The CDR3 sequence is CATSPEGASGANVLTF. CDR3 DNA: TGTGCCACCTCCCCAGAGGGTGCGAGTGGGGCCAACGTCCTGACTTTC.

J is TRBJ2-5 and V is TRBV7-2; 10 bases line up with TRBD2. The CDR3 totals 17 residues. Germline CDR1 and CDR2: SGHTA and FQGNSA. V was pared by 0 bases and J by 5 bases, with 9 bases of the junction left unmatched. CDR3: CASSLAAGGPYRETQYF. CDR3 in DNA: TGTGCCAGCAGCTTAGCAGCGGGGGGGCCCTATAGGGAGACCCAGTACTTC.

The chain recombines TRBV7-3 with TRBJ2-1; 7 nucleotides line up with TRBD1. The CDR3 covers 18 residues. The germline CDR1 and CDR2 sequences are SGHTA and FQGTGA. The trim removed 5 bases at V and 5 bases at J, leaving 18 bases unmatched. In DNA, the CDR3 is TGTGCCAGCAGCGCCAGGGCCCCGCGACAGGGCGGGCACAATGAGCAGTTCTTC. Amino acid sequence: CASSARAPRQGGHNEQFF.

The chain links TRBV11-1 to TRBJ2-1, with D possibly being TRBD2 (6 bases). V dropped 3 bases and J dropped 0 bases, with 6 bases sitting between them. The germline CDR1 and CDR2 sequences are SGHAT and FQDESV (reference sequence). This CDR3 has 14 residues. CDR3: CASSLGGSYNEQFF. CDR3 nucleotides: TGTGCCAGCAGCTTGGGGGGCTCCTACAATGAGCAGTTCTTC.

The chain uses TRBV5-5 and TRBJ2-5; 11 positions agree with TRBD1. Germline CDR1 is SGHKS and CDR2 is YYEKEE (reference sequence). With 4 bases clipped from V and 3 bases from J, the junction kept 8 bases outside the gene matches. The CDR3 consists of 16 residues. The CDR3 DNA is TGTGCCAGCAGCGTAAGGACAGGGGGCCAAGAAGAGACCCAGTACTTC. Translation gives CASSVRTGGQEETQYF.

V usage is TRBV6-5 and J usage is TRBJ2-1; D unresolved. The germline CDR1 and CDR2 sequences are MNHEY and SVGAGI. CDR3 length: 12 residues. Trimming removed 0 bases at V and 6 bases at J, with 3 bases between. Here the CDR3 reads CASSYSGNEQFF. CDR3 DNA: TGTGCCAGCAGTTACTCCGGCAATGAGCAGTTCTTC.

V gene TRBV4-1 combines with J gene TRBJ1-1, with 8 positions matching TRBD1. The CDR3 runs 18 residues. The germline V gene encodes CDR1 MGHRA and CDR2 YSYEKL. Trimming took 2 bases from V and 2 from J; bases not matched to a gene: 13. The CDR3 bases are TGCGCCAGCAGCCAATTCCACGACAGGGGAGTGGGAAACACTGAAGCTTTCTTT. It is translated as CASSQFHDRGVGNTEAFF.

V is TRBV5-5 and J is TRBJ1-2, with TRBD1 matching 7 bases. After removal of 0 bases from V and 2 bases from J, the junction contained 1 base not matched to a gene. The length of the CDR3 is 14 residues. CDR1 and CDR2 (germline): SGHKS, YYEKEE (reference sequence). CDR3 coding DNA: TGTGCCAGCAGCTTGGACAGGGGAAACTATGGCTACACCTTC. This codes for CASSLDRGNYGYTF. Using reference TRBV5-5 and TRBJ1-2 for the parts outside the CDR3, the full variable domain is DAGVTQSPTHLIKTRGQQVTLRCSPISGHKSVSWYQQVLGQGPQFIFQYYEKEERGRGNFPDRFSARQFPNYSSELNVNALLLGDSALYLCASSLDRGNYGYTFGSGTRLTVV.

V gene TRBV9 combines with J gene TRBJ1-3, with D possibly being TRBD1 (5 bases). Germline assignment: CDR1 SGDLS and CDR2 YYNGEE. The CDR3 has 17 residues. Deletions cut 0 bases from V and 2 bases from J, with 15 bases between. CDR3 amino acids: CASSVVPMGGTGNTIYF. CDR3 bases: TGTGCCAGCAGCGTAGTCCCAATGGGGGGTACTGGAAACACCATATATTTT.

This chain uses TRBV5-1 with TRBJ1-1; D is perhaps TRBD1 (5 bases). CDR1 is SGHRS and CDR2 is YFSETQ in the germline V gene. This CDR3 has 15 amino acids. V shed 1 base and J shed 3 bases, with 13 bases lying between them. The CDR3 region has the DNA TGCGCCAGCAGCTTGTATGGGGGGTCGGACACTGAAGCTTTCTTT. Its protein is CASSLYGGSDTEAFF.

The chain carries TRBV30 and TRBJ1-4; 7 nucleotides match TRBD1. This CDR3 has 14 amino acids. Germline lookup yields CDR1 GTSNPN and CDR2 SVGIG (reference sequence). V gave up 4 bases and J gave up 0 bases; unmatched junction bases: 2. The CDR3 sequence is CAWKDRTTNEKLFF. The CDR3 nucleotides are TGTGCCTGGAAGGACAGGACAACTAATGAAAAACTGTTTTTT.

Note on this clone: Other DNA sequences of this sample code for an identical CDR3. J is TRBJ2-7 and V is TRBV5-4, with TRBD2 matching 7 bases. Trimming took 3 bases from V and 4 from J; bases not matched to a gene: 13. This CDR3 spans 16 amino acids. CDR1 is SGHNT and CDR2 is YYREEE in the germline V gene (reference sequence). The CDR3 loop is CASSSGGGGSTYEQYF. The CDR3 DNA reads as TGTGCCAGCAGCTCCGGTGGGGGGGGGAGTACTTACGAGCAGTACTTC.

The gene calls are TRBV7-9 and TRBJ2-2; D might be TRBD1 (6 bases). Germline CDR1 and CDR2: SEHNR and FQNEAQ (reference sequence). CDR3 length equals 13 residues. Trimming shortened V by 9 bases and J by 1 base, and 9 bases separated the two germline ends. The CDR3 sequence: CASQGRNTGELFF. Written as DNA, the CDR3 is TGTGCCAGTCAGGGGAGGAACACCGGGGAGCTGTTTTTT. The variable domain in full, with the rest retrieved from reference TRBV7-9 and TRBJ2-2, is DTGVSQNPRHKITKRGQNVTFRCDPISEHNRLYWYRQTLGQGPEFLTYFQNEAQLEKSRLLSDRFSAERPKGSFSTLEIQRTEQGDSAMYLCASQGRNTGELFFGEGSRLTVL.

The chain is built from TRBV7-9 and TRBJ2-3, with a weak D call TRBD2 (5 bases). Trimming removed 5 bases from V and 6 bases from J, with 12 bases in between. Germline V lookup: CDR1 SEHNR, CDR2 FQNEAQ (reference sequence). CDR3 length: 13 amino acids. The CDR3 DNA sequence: TGTGCCAGCAGCCGGACTCGGGTGGATACGCAGTATTTT. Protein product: CASSRTRVDTQYF. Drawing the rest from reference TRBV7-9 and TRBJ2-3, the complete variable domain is DTGVSQNPRHKITKRGQNVTFRCDPISEHNRLYWYRQTLGQGPEFLTYFQNEAQLEKSRLLSDRFSAERPKGSFSTLEIQRTEQGDSAMYLCASSRTRVDTQYFGPGTRLTVL.

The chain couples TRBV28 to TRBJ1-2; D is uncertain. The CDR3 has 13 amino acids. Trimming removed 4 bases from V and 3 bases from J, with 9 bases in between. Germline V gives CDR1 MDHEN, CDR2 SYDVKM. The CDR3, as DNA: TGTGCCAGCAGTTCCTCTCTTCACTATGGCTACACCTTC. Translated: CASSSSLHYGYTF.

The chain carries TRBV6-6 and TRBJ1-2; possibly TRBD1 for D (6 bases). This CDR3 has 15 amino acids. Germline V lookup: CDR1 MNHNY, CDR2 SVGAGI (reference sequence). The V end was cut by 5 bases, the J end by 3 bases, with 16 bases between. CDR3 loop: CASSRLGARDYGYTF. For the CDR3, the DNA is TGTGCCAGCAGTCGCTTGGGGGCTAGGGACTATGGCTACACCTTC.

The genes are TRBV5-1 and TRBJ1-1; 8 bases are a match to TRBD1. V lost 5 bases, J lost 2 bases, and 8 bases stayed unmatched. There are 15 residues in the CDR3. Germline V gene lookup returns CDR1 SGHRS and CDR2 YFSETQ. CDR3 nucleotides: TGCGCCAGCAGTTTTACCGGGACAGGAAACACTGAAGCTTTCTTT. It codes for CASSFTGTGNTEAFF.

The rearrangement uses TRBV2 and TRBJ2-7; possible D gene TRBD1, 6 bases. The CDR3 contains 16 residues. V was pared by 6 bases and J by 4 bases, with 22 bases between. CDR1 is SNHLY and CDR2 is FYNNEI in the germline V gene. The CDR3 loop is CASSPTPRGLVYEQYF. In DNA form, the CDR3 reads TGTGCCAGCAGCCCAACCCCCAGGGGCTTAGTTTACGAGCAGTACTTC.

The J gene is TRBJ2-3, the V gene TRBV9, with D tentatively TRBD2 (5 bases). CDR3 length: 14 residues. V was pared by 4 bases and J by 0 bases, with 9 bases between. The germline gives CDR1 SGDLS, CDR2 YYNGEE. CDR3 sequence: CASSPGVSTDTQYF. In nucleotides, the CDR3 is TGTGCCAGCAGCCCCGGGGTTAGCACAGATACGCAGTATTTT.